Described below is a single TCR beta chain sequence and its context. The entry originates in a study of OX40 agonist ivuxolimab in advanced cancers. Study overall: At around 81% male, the cohort had a mean age of 60 years, ranging from about 20 to 80.

Clones were read by immunoSEQ multiplex PCR, and TCRdb kept only the in-frame ones, dropping some. The data contain 70,000 to 75,000 clones, roughly 92% of them singletons. Sequenced here: CD4+ or CD8+ T cells sorted from blood, sampled in a trial of the OX40 agonist ivuxolimab. The receptor was derived from an adult with an advanced solid tumor such as melanoma, head and neck, liver or kidney cancer.

The CDR3 DNA reads as TGTGCCATCAGTGAACAGGGGGTGGTAAACACTGAAGCTTTCTTT. Encoded protein: CAISEQGVVNTEAFF. This chain joins TRBV10-3 and TRBJ1-1; 8 bases match TRBD1. Germline CDR1 is ENHRY and CDR2 is SYGVKD. J was trimmed by 2 bases and V by 3 bases; bases with no gene match: 5. The CDR3 sequence is 15 residues long.